What follows are 23 T cell receptor beta chains derived from one specimen sequenced in a study of neurological immune-mediated disorders. Each CDR3 protein is one row after TCRdb ran MiXCR on the 5' RACE reads. Among about 53,000 distinct CDR3 sequences, around 17% were seen once, and the ten largest hold roughly 4.5%. The sequenced sample was PBMCs. Receptors were obtained from a man in his 60s in good health.

This clonotype was seen ten or more times. The chain has TRBV7-9 and TRBJ2-5; 15 bases align to TRBD2. The V segment lost 5 bases and the J segment 1 base; nucleotides outside the gene matches: 14. Germline V gives CDR1 SEHNR, CDR2 FQNEAQ (reference sequence). The CDR3 consists of 20 residues. The CDR3 sequence is CASSPLGTSGRRRGQETQYF. The CDR3 nucleotides read TGTGCCAGCAGCCCATTGGGGACTAGCGGGAGGCGTAGGGGCCAAGAGACCCAGTACTTC. Together with reference TRBV7-9 and TRBJ2-5, the CDR3 gives the full variable domain: DTGVSQNPRHKITKRGQNVTFRCDPISEHNRLYWYRQTLGQGPEFLTYFQNEAQLEKSRLLSDRFSAERPKGSFSTLEIQRTEQGDSAMYLCASSPLGTSGRRRGQETQYFGPGTRLLVL.

This clonotype was found many times. V is TRBV5-1 and J is TRBJ2-6; D unresolved. The CDR3 totals 15 residues. V lost 4 bases and J 4 bases, leaving 12 bases between the germline ends. Per germline, CDR1 SGHRS and CDR2 YFSETQ. The CDR3 DNA reads TGCGCCAGCAGCCCATCAATACTAGGGGCCAACGTCCTGACTTTC. The encoded protein is CASSPSILGANVLTF.

This clonotype was found many times. The V gene is TRBV28, the J gene TRBJ2-1; TRBD2 matches at 10 bases. The V and J ends lost 8 bases and 0 bases, in that order; junction bases with no gene match: 10. Germline assignment: CDR1 MDHEN and CDR2 SYDVKM. The CDR3 runs 17 residues. The CDR3, as DNA: TGTGCCAGCGTACCTAGCGGGAGTGCGAGCTCCTACAATGAGCAGTTCTTC. Its translation: CASVPSGSASSYNEQFF.

This clonotype was seen repeatedly, ten times or more. The rearrangement uses TRBV5-1 and TRBJ2-5; no clear D gene. The CDR3 has 14 residues. V lost 1 base and J lost 2, with 9 bases in between. Germline loops: CDR1 SGHRS, CDR2 YFSETQ. The CDR3 spells CASSLQGDQETQYF. The CDR3 DNA sequence: TGCGCCAGCAGCTTGCAAGGCGATCAAGAGACCCAGTACTTC.

This clonotype was observed at least ten times. This chain connects TRBV5-1 to TRBJ2-3, with 9 bases fitting TRBD2. The germline CDR1 and CDR2 sequences are SGHRS and YFSETQ. The CDR3 sequence is 15 residues long. The junction had 5 bases not matched to a gene; V was cut back by 5 bases and J by 1 base. CDR3 DNA sequence: TGCGCCAGCAGATTAGCGGGAGCCGGCACAGATACGCAGTATTTT. Amino acid sequence: CASRLAGAGTDTQYF.

This clonotype was observed at least ten times. The chain recombines TRBV3-1 with TRBJ2-3, with D maybe TRBD2 (6 bases). The CDR3 extends over 15 amino acids. CDR1 LGHDT and CDR2 YNNKEL come from the germline V gene (reference sequence). Trimming took 5 bases from V and 1 from J, leaving 13 bases between them. CDR3 nucleotides: TGTGCCAGCAGCTACTCCGGAGGGGGCACAGATACGCAGTATTTT. Its protein product is CASSYSGGGTDTQYF.

J is TRBJ2-2 and V is TRBV9; D may match TRBD1 or TRBD2 (5 bases each). The germline V gene encodes CDR1 SGDLS and CDR2 YYNGEE. V was shortened by 1 base and J by 0 bases, with 13 bases between the two germline ends. This CDR3 has 17 amino acids. The CDR3 spells CASSVRGARTNTGELFF. CDR3 nucleotide sequence: TGTGCCAGCAGCGTAAGAGGGGCGAGGACGAACACCGGGGAGCTGTTTTTT.

This clonotype was counted ten times or more. The chain uses TRBV27 and TRBJ2-1, with a possible D match to TRBD1 (6 bases). Deletions cut 3 bases from V and 7 bases from J, with 13 bases between. CDR3 length: 14 residues. Germline V gives CDR1 MNHEY, CDR2 SMNVEV (reference sequence). The CDR3 region has the DNA TGTGCCAGCAGTTTTTCGACAGGTAGAAATGAGCAGTTCTTC. Protein: CASSFSTGRNEQFF.

This clonotype has more than one count but fewer than ten. V and J are TRBV30 and TRBJ1-2; no firm D call. The CDR3 sequence is 11 residues long. V lost 1 base and J lost 3, with 3 bases in between. Germline values: CDR1 GTSNPN, CDR2 SVGIG (reference sequence). CDR3 coding DNA: TGTGCCTGGAGTGACGACTATGGCTACACCTTC. This translates into CAWSDDYGYTF. The whole variable domain, filled in from reference TRBV30 and TRBJ1-2, reads SQTIHQWPATLVQPVGSPLSLECTVEGTSNPNLYWYRQAAGRGLQLLFYSVGIGQISSEVPQNLSASRPQDRQFILSSKKLLLSDSGFYLCAWSDDYGYTFGSGTRLTVV.

The table lists this clonotype with many counts. The V gene is TRBV7-2, the J gene TRBJ1-6; unclear D gene. Germline CDR1 and CDR2: SGHTA and FQGNSA. V lost 7 bases and J 7 bases, leaving 17 bases between the germline ends. This CDR3 has 15 amino acids. The CDR3 coding sequence is TGTGCCAGCACCCGAACCGAAGTCGGAAATTCACCCCTCCACTTT. The encoded protein is CASTRTEVGNSPLHF.

This clonotype occurred many times. This chain links TRBV7-2 with TRBJ2-5, with 7 bases lining up with TRBD2. CDR1 is SGHTA, CDR2 FQGNSA, per germline. This CDR3 has 12 residues. After removal of 5 bases from V and 14 bases from J, the junction contained 11 bases not matched to a gene. CDR3 DNA sequence: TGTGCCAGCAGCCGGCGGGAGATGGGAGTATACTTC. Its translation: CASSRREMGVYF.

This clonotype has ten or more counts. V is TRBV7-2 and J is TRBJ2-5; D call uncertain. This CDR3 is 15 amino acids long. Trimming pared 5 bases from V and 1 base from J, leaving 14 bases between. Germline V CDR1 and CDR2: SGHTA, FQGNSA. CDR3 loop: CASSLSHISQETQYF. In nucleotides, the CDR3 is TGTGCCAGCAGCCTATCACATATCTCCCAAGAGACCCAGTACTTC.

Regarding this clonotype: A much larger clone lies a single base off, so this may be a read error. The V call is TRBV15, the J call TRBJ2-2; D is uncertain. Germline V lookup: CDR1 LNHNV, CDR2 YYDKDF (reference sequence). The CDR3 is made up of 13 amino acids. The CDR3 region is CATRTPNTEELFF. CDR3 sequence (DNA): TGTGCCACCAGGACTCCGAACACCGAGGAGCTGTTTTTT.

This clonotype was seen at least ten times. CDR3: CAISLPPYRGQGEQYF. The CDR3, as DNA: TGTGCCATCAGTCTCCCACCTTACAGGGGGCAGGGCGAGCAGTACTTC. The V gene is TRBV10-3, the J gene TRBJ2-7, with 9 bases lining up with TRBD1. Losses at the gene ends were 5 bases for V and 6 bases for J; bases not matched to a gene: 14. CDR1 is ENHRY and CDR2 is SYGVKD in the germline V gene. This CDR3 spans 16 amino acids.

The table lists this clonotype with many counts. The chain links TRBV20-1 to TRBJ2-3; 8 bases align to TRBD2. Trimming cost V 2 bases and J 0 bases; bases outside gene matches: 10. CDR1 is DFQATT, CDR2 SNEGSKA, per germline (reference sequence). The CDR3 has 17 amino acids. CDR3: CSARRPLSSGSTDTQYF. DNA for the CDR3: TGCAGTGCTAGACGCCCTCTTTCTAGCGGGAGCACAGATACGCAGTATTTT.

This clonotype was picked up many times. This rearrangement joins TRBV12-3 or TRBV12-4 to TRBJ1-2; D may be TRBD1 (5 bases). This CDR3 spans 15 amino acids. V lost 7 bases and J 4 bases, leaving 19 bases between the germline ends. The CDR3 reads CASTRGPGRGYGYTF. In nucleotides, the CDR3 is TGTGCCAGCACCCGCGGCCCAGGGAGGGGCTATGGCTACACCTTC.

V is TRBV20-1 and J is TRBJ2-3, with 7 nucleotides matching TRBD1. The trim removed 6 bases at V and 5 bases at J, leaving 11 bases unmatched. The CDR3 has 14 amino acids. Germline V CDR1 and CDR2: DFQATT, SNEGSKA (reference sequence). The CDR3 is CSALTGDKGDTQYF. DNA of the CDR3: TGCAGTGCCCTTACAGGGGATAAGGGAGATACGCAGTATTTT.

The V and J genes are TRBV3-1 and TRBJ2-1; perhaps TRBD2 as D (5 bases). The CDR3 runs 12 residues. The V and J ends lost 4 bases and 6 bases respectively, with 7 bases between them. From germline, CDR1 is LGHDT and CDR2 YNNKEL (reference sequence). CDR3 DNA: TGTGCCAGCAGCCGTCGGGGCAATGAGCAGTTCTTC. Translating gives CASSRRGNEQFF.

This clonotype has ten or more counts. CDR3 sequence: CSAATSQETQYF. The DNA of the CDR3 is TGCAGTGCCGCGACTAGTCAAGAGACCCAGTACTTC. The chain is built from TRBV20-1 and TRBJ2-5; TRBD2 is a possible D gene (6 bases). V was shortened by 6 bases and J by 2 bases, with 10 bases between the two germline ends. Germline V gene lookup returns CDR1 DFQATT and CDR2 SNEGSKA (reference sequence). The CDR3 runs to 12 residues.

This clonotype has at least ten counts. The genes are TRBV7-2 and TRBJ1-2; tentative D call: TRBD1 (6 bases). Germline loops: CDR1 SGHTA, CDR2 FQGNSA. Trimming took 0 bases from V and 4 from J, leaving 12 bases between them. This CDR3 spans 15 amino acids. CDR3 DNA sequence: TGTGCCAGCAGCTTAGCGTCACAGGGAGGCTATGGCTACACCTTC. The encoded protein is CASSLASQGGYGYTF.

At least ten counts were recorded for this clonotype. This chain connects TRBV20-1 to TRBJ2-1, with unresolved D. The CDR3 spans 12 residues. The ends were cut back, 2 bases at V and 4 bases at J, with 6 bases in the middle. Germline loops: CDR1 DFQATT, CDR2 SNEGSKA (reference sequence). The DNA of the CDR3 is TGCAGTGCTAGACGACTGTACAATGAGCAGTTCTTC. This sequence encodes CSARRLYNEQFF.

There are many counts of this clonotype. The CDR3 bases are TGTGCCAGCAGGGGTTCGTCCGGGACAGGGGTCGGCTACACCTTC. This sequence encodes CASRGSSGTGVGYTF. The chain employs TRBV28 and TRBJ1-2; 10 positions agree with TRBD1. Trimming at V came to 6 bases and at J to 8 bases, leaving 12 bases not matched to a gene. Germline CDR1 is MDHEN and CDR2 is SYDVKM. The CDR3 totals 15 residues.

A single count supports this clonotype. The V and J genes are TRBV19 and TRBJ1-5; 7 bases are a match to TRBD1. Unmatched junction bases numbered 6, after V lost 3 bases and J lost 7 bases. Germline loops: CDR1 LNHDA, CDR2 SQIVND (reference sequence). The CDR3 length is 14 residues. The CDR3 sequence: CASSIPRGGQPQHF. The CDR3 bases are TGTGCCAGTAGTATCCCCAGGGGGGGCCAGCCCCAGCATTTT. The full variable domain, completed using reference TRBV19 and TRBJ1-5, is DGGITQSPKYLFRKEGQNVTLSCEQNLNHDAMYWYRQDPGQGLRLIYYSQIVNDFQKGDIAEGYSVSREKKESFPLTVTSAQKNPTAFYLCASSIPRGGQPQHFGDGTRLSIL.